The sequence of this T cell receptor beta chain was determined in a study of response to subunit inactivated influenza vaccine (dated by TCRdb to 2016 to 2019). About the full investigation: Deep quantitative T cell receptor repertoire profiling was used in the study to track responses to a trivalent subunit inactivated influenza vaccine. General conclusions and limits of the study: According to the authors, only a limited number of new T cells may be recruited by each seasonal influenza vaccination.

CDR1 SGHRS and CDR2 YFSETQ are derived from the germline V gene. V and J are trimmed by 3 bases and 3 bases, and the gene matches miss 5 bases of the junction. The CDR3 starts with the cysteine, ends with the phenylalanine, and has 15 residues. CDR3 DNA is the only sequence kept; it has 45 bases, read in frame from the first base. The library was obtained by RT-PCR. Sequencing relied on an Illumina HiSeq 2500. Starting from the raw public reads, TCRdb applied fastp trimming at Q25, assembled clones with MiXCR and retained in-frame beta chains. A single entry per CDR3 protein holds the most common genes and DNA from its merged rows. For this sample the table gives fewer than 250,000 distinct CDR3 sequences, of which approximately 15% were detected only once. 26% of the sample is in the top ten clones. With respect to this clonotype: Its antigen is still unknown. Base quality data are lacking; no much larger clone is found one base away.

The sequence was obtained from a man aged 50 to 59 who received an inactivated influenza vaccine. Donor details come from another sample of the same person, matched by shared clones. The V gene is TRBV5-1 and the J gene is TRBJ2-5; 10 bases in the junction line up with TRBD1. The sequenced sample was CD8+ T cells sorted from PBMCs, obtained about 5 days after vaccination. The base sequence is TGCGCCAGCAGCTCCCGGGACAGGGGAGAAGAGACCCAGTACTTC. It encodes CASSSRDRGEETQYF.